Below, one TCR beta chain is given with its context. The antigen is undetermined. The sample originates from a study of cytomegalovirus exposure and HLA in healthy donors. The study's findings and limits: There were some V segments, including TRBV6-2 and TRBV6-3, excluded as indistinguishable. Analysis was carried out at a later point, and it linked a missense DCLRE1C variant to TCR beta V- and J-gene trimming. It was shown in a later analysis that HLA-associated TCR beta chains were more clonally expanded than other, equally common chains.

PCR used 60 Vbeta primers and 13 Jbeta primers. Using immunoSEQ multiplex PCR, the repertoire was profiled, and TCRdb retains in-frame clones only, with some absent. The table includes tens of thousands of clones, 75% detected once. The CDR3 spans 13 residues. Trimming took off 2 bases at V and 6 bases at J, with 11 bases between the two ends. Per the germline V gene, CDR1 is MNHEY and CDR2 is SVGAGI. The chain recombines TRBV6-5 with TRBJ2-7; unclear D gene. The TCR originated in a middle-aged man in good health and CMV-seronegative. The sequenced sample was PBMCs. CDR3: CASSYPPTGEQYF. For the CDR3, the DNA is TGTGCCAGCAGTTACCCCCCCACGGGCGAGCAGTACTTC.